These 23 T cell receptor beta chains were all obtained from the same sample, sequenced in a study of blood T cell repertoires in COVID-19. Profiled with immunoSEQ multiplex PCR; TCRdb holds only in-frame clones, not every one. In the table there are 230,000 or so clones, roughly 88% of which are singletons. Sequenced: PBMCs or T cells enriched from blood (not recorded which). The receptors derive from a woman in her thirties or forties with acute COVID-19.

The chain employs TRBV7-3 and TRBJ1-5, with a possible D match to TRBD1 (5 bases). The CDR3 totals 16 residues. Trimming removed 5 bases from V and 0 bases from J, with 14 bases in between. Germline CDR1 reads SGHTA; CDR2 reads FQGTGA. Here the CDR3 reads CASSPHRGNSNQPQHF. The CDR3 DNA is TGTGCCAGCAGCCCCCATCGGGGGAATAGCAATCAGCCCCAGCATTTT.

The V and J genes are TRBV2 and TRBJ1-1, with D possibly matching TRBD1 (5 bases). The CDR3 spans 20 residues. Trimming left V 2 bases short and J 4 bases short, with 29 bases between. Germline assignment: CDR1 SNHLY and CDR2 FYNNEI. In DNA, the CDR3 is TGTGCCAGCAGTGAAATTATTCGTTTCGGGGGATTTCACGGGGGCACTGAAGCTTTCTTT. Translated, it gives CASSEIIRFGGFHGGTEAFF.

The V and J genes are TRBV19 and TRBJ1-6; TRBD1 matches at 7 bases. CDR3 length equals 13 residues. Germline assignment: CDR1 LNHDA and CDR2 SQIVND (reference sequence). The J segment lost 6 bases and the V segment lost 6 bases, leaving 2 bases of the junction unmatched. CDR3 residues: CASRRDSNSPLHF. The CDR3 nucleotides read TGTGCCAGTAGGAGGGACAGTAATTCACCCCTCCACTTT.

This clone was observed once. The J gene is TRBJ1-5, the V gene TRBV19, with TRBD1 as a possible D gene (5 bases). The CDR3 covers 14 residues. CDR1 is LNHDA and CDR2 is SQIVND in the germline V gene (reference sequence). V was trimmed by 5 bases and J by 9 bases, leaving 17 bases between them. This CDR3 reads CASSFRAQVRPQHF. Here the CDR3 DNA reads TGTGCCAGTAGTTTCAGGGCGCAGGTTAGGCCCCAGCATTTT.

The rearrangement uses TRBV11-2 and TRBJ1-2; TRBD1 matches at 8 bases. Germline values: CDR1 SGHAT, CDR2 FQNNGV. The CDR3 has 16 amino acids. J was trimmed by 4 bases and V by 2 bases; bases with no gene match: 9. CDR3 in DNA: TGTGCCAGCAGCTTATTAGGGGGGACAGGCGGCTATGGCTACACCTTC. Its protein is CASSLLGGTGGYGYTF.

The V and J genes are TRBV7-9 and TRBJ1-3; D possibly corresponds to TRBD1 (6 bases). The V and J ends lost 5 bases and 0 bases respectively, with 14 bases between them. The CDR3 spans 16 residues. Germline V gene lookup returns CDR1 SEHNR and CDR2 FQNEAQ (reference sequence). The CDR3 loop is CASSPGVTPSGNTIYF. In DNA form, the CDR3 reads TGTGCCAGCAGCCCAGGGGTGACCCCCTCTGGAAACACCATATATTTT.

The rearrangement joins TRBV6-6 to TRBJ2-7, with 10 bases lining up with TRBD1. The CDR3 covers 17 residues. V gave up 5 bases and J gave up 3 bases; unmatched junction bases: 13. The V gene's germline CDR1 is MNHNY and CDR2 SVGAGI (reference sequence). The CDR3 region has the DNA TGTGCCAGCAGTCCCTCCGCCGGGACAGGGGTTCTCTACGAGCAGTACGTC. Its translation: CASSPSAGTGVLYEQYV.

The J gene is TRBJ2-5, the V gene TRBV5-5; 8 positions match TRBD1. Germline values: CDR1 SGHKS, CDR2 YYEKEE (reference sequence). There are 14 residues in the CDR3. Losses at the gene ends were 3 bases for V and 5 bases for J; bases not matched to a gene: 6. The CDR3 loop reads CASSSGQGGETQYF. DNA of the CDR3: TGTGCCAGCAGCTCCGGACAGGGCGGGGAGACCCAGTACTTC.

CDR3 DNA: TGTGCCAGCTCACAAGGCGGTGCAGGGCCCTACGAGCAGTACGTC. This translates into CASSQGGAGPYEQYV. The rearrangement links TRBV18 to TRBJ2-7, with a possible D match to TRBD1 (5 bases). The V end was cut by 4 bases, the J end by 2 bases, with 15 bases between. The CDR3 length is 15 residues. Germline-derived CDR1 and CDR2 are KGHSH and LQKENI.

The chain couples TRBV9 to TRBJ1-2; D is possibly TRBD1 (6 bases). There are 15 residues in the CDR3. The V end was cut by 4 bases, the J end by 5 bases, with 18 bases between. The germline gives CDR1 SGDLS, CDR2 YYNGEE. The CDR3 sequence: CASSLSTGSFYGYTF. The CDR3 nucleotides are TGTGCCAGCAGCCTAAGTACAGGGAGTTTTTATGGCTACACCTTC.

This clone has only a few counts. This chain connects TRBV5-1 to TRBJ1-5, with TRBD1 as a possible D gene (6 bases). CDR1 is SGHRS, CDR2 YFSETQ, per germline. This CDR3 contains 15 residues. The V and J ends lost 1 base and 1 base respectively, with 9 bases between them. This CDR3 reads CASSLTGISNQPQHF. Here the CDR3 DNA reads TGCGCCAGCAGCTTGACAGGGATAAGCAATCAGCCCCAGCATTTT. Complete variable domain (other parts from reference TRBV5-1 and TRBJ1-5): KAGVTQTPRYLIKTRGQQVTLSCSPISGHRSVSWYQQTPGQGLQFLFEYFSETQRNKGNFPGRFSGRQFSNSRSEMNVSTLELGDSALYLCASSLTGISNQPQHFGDGTRLSIL.

The genes are TRBV29-1 and TRBJ1-1; D call uncertain. Germline V gives CDR1 SQVTM, CDR2 ANQGSEA. Trimming cost V 1 base and J 3 bases, with 15 bases left between them. The CDR3 contains 15 residues. This chain's CDR3 is CSVEGGFFGHTEAFF. The DNA for the CDR3 is TGCAGCGTTGAAGGCGGGTTTTTTGGCCACACTGAAGCTTTCTTT.

The chain carries TRBV20-1 and TRBJ2-3; 9 nucleotides align to TRBD2. CDR1 and CDR2 (germline): DFQATT, SNEGSKA (reference sequence). The CDR3 runs 14 residues. V lost 4 bases, J lost 1 base, and 3 bases stayed unmatched. The DNA for the CDR3 is TGCAGTGCTAATGAGCGGGGGGGCACAGATACGCAGTATTTT. Its translation is CSANERGGTDTQYF.

In DNA, the CDR3 is TGTGCCAGCAGCCAAGGCTACTCCTACGAGCAGTACGTC. It translates to CASSQGYSYEQYV. The chain combines TRBV14 with TRBJ2-7; D remains ambiguous. The CDR3 runs 13 residues. V lost 1 base to trimming and J lost 0 bases, with 4 bases between them. The germline V gene encodes CDR1 SGHDN and CDR2 FVKESK.

The gene calls are TRBV5-8 and TRBJ2-1; TRBD2 is a possible D gene (5 bases). Trimming shortened V by 1 base and J by 9 bases, and 11 bases separated the two germline ends. Germline V gene sequence: CDR1 SGHTS, CDR2 YDEGEE. The CDR3 covers 13 residues. The CDR3 bases are TGTGCCAGCAGCTTGACCCTAGAGGGTGAGCAGTTCTTC. It yields the protein CASSLTLEGEQFF.

The chain has TRBV2 and TRBJ1-4, with D unclear. With 3 bases removed from V and 4 bases from J, the gap between germline ends came to 9 bases. This CDR3 region has 14 residues. CDR1 and CDR2 (germline): SNHLY, FYNNEI. The CDR3 bases are TGTGCCAGCAGTGATAAACAGTATAATGAAAAACTGTTTTTT. Amino acids: CASSDKQYNEKLFF.

The chain links TRBV7-9 to TRBJ1-4; 10 bases map to TRBD1. Per the germline V gene, CDR1 is SEHNR and CDR2 is FQNEAQ (reference sequence). CDR3 length: 18 amino acids. The V and J ends lost 5 bases and 6 bases, in that order; junction bases with no gene match: 15. The CDR3 sequence: CASSLPKDRGIKDEKLFF. Here the CDR3 DNA reads TGTGCCAGCAGCCTACCCAAGGACAGGGGGATTAAGGATGAAAAACTGTTTTTT.

This chain joins TRBV10-3 and TRBJ1-6, with D possibly being TRBD1 (5 bases). CDR3 length: 16 amino acids. Germline loops: CDR1 ENHRY, CDR2 SYGVKD. Trimming took 2 bases from V and 7 from J, leaving 15 bases between them. DNA for the CDR3: TGTGCCATCAGTGAGATTCTGCAAGGGGCCAATTCACCCCTCCACTTT. This gives the protein CAISEILQGANSPLHF.

Written as DNA, the CDR3 is TGTGCCAGCAGCTTGATTGCCACAGGCAATGAGCAGTTCTTC. Residues: CASSLIATGNEQFF. The rearrangement uses TRBV5-6 and TRBJ2-1; TRBD1 might be the D (5 bases). This CDR3 has 14 residues. CDR1 and CDR2 from the germline V gene are SGHDT and YYEEEE. V dropped 1 base and J dropped 6 bases, with 11 bases sitting between them.

The J gene is TRBJ1-1, the V gene TRBV25-1, with D unclear. Germline CDR1 MGHDK, CDR2 SYGVNS. The V and J ends lost 7 bases and 1 base respectively, with 10 bases between them. CDR3 length: 13 residues. The CDR3 sequence is CASTTQRNTEAFF. The CDR3 DNA reads TGTGCCAGCACCACCCAGCGGAACACTGAAGCTTTCTTT.

The J gene is TRBJ1-5, the V gene TRBV18; 11 nucleotides agree with TRBD1. The V and J ends lost 2 bases and 0 bases, in that order; junction bases with no gene match: 3. The CDR3 length is 17 residues. The germline V gene encodes CDR1 KGHSH and CDR2 LQKENI. CDR3 DNA sequence: TGTGCCAGCTCACCAGGGGACAGGGGGTTTAGCAATCAGCCCCAGCATTTT. Its protein is CASSPGDRGFSNQPQHF.

This clone appeared a few times. The J gene is TRBJ1-2, the V gene TRBV19; D is unresolved. V was pared by 6 bases and J by 1 base, with 12 bases between. The CDR3 is 14 amino acids. Germline CDR1 is LNHDA and CDR2 is SQIVND (reference sequence). CDR3 loop: CASSAGRDNYGYTF. The CDR3, as DNA: TGTGCCAGTAGCGCGGGGAGGGATAACTATGGCTACACCTTC.

This chain uses TRBV3-1 (or the pseudogene TRBV3-2) with TRBJ2-2, with 10 bases matching TRBD2. The CDR3 length is 17 residues. The V gene's germline CDR1 is LGHDT and CDR2 YNNKEL (reference sequence). Trimming cost V 0 bases and J 4 bases; bases outside gene matches: 5. The CDR3, as DNA: TGTGCCAGCAGCCAAGATACTAGCGGGGTTCTCACCGGGGAGCTGTTTTTT. It encodes CASSQDTSGVLTGELFF.